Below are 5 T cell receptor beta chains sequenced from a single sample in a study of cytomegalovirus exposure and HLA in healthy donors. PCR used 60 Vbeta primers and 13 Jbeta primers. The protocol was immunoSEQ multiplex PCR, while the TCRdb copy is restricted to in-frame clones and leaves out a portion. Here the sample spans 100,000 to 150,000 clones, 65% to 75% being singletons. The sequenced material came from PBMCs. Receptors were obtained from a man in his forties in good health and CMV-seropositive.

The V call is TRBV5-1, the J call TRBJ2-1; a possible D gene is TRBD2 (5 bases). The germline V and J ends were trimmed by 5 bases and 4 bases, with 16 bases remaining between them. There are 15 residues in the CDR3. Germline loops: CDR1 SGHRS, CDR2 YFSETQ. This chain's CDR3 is CASSPGLADYNEQFF. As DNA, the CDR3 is TGCGCCAGCAGTCCTGGGCTAGCCGATTACAATGAGCAGTTCTTC.

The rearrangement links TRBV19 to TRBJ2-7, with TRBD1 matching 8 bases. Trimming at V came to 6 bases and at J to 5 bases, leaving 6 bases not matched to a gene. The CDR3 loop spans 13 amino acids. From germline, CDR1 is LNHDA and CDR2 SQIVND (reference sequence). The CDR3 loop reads CASSRQGTHEQYF. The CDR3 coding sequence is TGTGCCAGTAGCCGACAGGGGACCCACGAGCAGTACTTC.

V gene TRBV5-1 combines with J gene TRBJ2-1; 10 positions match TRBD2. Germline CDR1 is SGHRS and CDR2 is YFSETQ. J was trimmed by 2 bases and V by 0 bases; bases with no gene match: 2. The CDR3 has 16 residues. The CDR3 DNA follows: TGCGCCAGCAGCTTGGACAGCGGGGGGGCCTACAATGAGCAGTTCTTC. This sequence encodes CASSLDSGGAYNEQFF.

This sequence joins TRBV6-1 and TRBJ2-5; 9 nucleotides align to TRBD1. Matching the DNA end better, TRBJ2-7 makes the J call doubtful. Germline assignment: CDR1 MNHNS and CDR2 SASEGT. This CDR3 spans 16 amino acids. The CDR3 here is CASSASAGQGFYEQYF. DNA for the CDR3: TGTGCCAGCAGTGCCTCCGCCGGACAGGGGTTCTACGAGCAGTACTTC.

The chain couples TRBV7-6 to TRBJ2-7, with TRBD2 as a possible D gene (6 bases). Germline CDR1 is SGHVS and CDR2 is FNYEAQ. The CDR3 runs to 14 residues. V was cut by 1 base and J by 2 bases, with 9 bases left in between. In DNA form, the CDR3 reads TGTGCCAGCAGCTTAGAGGAGGGGCCCTACGAGCAGTACTTC. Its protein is CASSLEEGPYEQYF.